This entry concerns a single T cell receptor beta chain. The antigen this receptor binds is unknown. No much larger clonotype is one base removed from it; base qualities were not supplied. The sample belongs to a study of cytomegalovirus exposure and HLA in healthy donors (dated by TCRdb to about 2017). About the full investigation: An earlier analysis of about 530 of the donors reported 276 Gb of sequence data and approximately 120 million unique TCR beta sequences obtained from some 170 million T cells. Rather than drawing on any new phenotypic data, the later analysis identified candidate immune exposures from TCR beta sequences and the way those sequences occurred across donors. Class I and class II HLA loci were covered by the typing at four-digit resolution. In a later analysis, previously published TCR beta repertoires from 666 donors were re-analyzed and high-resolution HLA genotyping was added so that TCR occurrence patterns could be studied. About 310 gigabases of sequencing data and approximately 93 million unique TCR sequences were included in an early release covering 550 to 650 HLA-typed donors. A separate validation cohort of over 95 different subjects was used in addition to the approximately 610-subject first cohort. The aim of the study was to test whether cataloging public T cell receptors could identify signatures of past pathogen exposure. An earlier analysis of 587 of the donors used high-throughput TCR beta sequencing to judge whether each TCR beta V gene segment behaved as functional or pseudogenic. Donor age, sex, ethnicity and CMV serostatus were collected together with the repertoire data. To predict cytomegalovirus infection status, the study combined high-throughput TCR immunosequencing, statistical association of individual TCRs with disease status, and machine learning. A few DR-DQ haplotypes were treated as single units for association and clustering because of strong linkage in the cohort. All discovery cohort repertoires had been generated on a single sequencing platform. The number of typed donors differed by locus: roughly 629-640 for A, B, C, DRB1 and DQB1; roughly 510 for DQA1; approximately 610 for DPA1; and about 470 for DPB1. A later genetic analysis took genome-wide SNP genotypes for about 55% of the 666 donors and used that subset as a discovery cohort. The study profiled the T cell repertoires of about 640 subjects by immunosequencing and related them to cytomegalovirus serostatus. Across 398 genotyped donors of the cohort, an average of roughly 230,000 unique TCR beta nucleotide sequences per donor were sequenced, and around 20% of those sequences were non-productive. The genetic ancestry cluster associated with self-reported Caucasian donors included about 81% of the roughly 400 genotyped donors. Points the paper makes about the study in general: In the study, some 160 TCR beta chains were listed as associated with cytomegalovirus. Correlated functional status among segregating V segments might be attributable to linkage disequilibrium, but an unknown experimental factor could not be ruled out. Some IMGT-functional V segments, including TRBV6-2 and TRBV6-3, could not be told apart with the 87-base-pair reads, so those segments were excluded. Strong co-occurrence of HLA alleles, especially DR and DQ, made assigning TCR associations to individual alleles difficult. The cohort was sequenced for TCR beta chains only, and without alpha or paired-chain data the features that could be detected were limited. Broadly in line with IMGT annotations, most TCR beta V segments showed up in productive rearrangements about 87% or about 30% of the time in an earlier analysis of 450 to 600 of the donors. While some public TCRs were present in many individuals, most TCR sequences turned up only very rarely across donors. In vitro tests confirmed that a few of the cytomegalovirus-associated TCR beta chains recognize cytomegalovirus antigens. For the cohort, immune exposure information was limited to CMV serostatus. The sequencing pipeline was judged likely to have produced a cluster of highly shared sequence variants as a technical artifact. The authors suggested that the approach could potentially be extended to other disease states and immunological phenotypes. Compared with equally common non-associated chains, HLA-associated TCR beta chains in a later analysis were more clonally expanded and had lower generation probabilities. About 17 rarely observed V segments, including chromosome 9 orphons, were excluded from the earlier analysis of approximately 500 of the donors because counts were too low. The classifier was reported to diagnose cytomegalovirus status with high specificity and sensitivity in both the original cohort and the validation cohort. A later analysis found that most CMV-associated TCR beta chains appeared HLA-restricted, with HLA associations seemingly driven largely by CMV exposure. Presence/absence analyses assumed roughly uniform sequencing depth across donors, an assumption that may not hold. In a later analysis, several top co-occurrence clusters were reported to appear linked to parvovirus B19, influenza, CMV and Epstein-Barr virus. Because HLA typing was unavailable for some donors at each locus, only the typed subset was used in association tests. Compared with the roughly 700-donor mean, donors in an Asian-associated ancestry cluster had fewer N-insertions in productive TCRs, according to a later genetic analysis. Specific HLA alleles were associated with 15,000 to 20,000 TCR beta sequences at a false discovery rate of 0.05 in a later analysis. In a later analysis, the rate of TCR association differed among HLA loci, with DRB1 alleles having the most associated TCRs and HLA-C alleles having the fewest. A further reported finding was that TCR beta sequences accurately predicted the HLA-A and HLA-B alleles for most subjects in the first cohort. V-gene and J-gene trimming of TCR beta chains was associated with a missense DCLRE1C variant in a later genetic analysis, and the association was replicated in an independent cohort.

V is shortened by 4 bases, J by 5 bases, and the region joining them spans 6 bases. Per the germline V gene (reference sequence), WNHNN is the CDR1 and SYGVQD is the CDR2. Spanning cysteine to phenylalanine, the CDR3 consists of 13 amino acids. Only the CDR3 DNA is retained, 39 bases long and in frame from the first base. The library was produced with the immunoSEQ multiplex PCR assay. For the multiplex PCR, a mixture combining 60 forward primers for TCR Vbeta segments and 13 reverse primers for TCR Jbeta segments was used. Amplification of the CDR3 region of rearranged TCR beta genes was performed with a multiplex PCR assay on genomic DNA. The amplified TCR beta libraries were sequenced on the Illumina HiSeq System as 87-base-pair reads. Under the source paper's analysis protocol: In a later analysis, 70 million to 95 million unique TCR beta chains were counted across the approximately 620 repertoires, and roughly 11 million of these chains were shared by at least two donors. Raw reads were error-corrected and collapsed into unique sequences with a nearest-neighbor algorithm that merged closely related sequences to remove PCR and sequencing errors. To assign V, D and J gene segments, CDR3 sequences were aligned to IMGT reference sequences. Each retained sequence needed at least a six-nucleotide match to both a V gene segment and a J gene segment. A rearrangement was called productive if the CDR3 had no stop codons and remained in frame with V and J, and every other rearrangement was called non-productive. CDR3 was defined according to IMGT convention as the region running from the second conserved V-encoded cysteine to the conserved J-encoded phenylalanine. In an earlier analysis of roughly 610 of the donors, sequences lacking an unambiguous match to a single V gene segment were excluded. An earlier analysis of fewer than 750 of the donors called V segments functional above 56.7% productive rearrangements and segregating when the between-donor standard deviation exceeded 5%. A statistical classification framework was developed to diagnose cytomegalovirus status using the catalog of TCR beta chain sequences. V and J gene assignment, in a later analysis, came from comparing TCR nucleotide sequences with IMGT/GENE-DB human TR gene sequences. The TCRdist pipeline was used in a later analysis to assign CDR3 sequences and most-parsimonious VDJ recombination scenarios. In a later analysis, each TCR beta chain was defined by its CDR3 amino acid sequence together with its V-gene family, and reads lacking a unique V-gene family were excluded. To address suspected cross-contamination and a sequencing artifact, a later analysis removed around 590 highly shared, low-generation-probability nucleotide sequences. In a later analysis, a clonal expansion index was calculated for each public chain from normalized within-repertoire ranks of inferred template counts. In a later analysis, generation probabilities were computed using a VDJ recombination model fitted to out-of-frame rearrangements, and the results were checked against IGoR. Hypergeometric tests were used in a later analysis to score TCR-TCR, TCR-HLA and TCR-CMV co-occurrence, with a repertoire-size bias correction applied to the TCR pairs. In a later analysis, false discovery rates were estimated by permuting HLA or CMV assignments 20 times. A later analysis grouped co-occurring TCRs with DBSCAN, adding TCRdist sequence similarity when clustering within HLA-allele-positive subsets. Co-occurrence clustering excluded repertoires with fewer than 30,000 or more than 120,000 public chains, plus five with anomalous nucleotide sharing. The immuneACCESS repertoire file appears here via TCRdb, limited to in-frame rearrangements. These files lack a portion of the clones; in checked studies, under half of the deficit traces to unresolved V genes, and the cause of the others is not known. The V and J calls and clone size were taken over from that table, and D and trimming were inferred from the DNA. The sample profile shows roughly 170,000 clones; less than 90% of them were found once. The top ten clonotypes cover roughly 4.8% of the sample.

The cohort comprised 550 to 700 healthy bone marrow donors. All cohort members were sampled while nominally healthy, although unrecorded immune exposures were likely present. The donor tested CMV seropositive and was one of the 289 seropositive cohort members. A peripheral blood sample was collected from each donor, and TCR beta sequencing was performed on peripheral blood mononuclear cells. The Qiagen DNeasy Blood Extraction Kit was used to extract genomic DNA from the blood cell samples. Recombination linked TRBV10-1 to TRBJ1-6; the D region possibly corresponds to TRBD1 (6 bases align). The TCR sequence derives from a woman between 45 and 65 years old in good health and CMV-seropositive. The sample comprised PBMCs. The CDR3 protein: CASSGQDNSPLHF. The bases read TGCGCCAGCAGTGGACAGGATAATTCACCCCTCCACTTT.